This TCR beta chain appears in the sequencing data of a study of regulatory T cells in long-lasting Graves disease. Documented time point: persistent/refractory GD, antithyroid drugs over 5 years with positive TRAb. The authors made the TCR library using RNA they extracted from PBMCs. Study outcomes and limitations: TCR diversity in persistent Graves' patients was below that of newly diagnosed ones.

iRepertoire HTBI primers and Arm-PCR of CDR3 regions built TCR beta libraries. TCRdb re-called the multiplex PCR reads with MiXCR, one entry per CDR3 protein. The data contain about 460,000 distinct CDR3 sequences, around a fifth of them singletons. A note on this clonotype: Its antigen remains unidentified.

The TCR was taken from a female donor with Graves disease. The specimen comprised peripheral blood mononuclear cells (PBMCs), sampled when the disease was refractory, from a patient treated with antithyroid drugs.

Here the CDR3 reads CASSLWENQGFGTEAFF. As DNA, the CDR3 is TGTGCCAGCAGCTTGTGGGAAAACCAGGGTTTCGGCACTGAAGCTTTCTTT. The chain is built from TRBV13 and TRBJ1-1; tentatively, D is TRBD1 (5 bases). The V gene's germline CDR1 is PRHDT and CDR2 FYEKMQ (reference sequence). Trimming stripped 3 bases from V and 4 bases from J, with 21 bases between. CDR3 size: 17 residues.